This T cell receptor (beta chain) was profiled in a study of CD8+CD57+ T cells in acquired aplastic anemia. Study-level background: The mean DNA yield obtained from sorted CD4+ and CD8+ cells came to 3.2 ug. Study outcomes and limitations: Between the patient and control groups, CD8+ Simpson's diversity did not differ significantly.

Concerning this clonotype: Its cognate antigen is unknown.

CD8+CD57+ cell expansion had been shown by flow cytometry in patients chosen for sequencing. Patients had received no therapy at the time of blood sampling. This CDR3 has 15 amino acids. Germline V gene sequence: CDR1 SGHRS, CDR2 YFSETQ. TCR beta VDJ and CDR3 profiles were obtained from a genomic DNA template. One entry per CDR3 protein results from TCRdb running MiXCR on the reads. The repertoire includes about 190,000 distinct CDR3 sequences, under 55% of them detected once, and 8.5% to 10% sits in the top ten. Sequencing used sorted CD4+, CD8+, or CD8+CD57+ T cells (not recorded which) from PBMCs. The rearrangement joins TRBV5-1 to TRBJ2-7, with D perhaps TRBD1 (5 bases). The DNA matches TRBJ2-1 better at its end, which makes the J call doubtful. The receptor's source is a human donor with aplastic anemia. The CDR3 nucleotides are TGCGCCAGCAGCCCAAGCTCCAGGGATGGGAATGAGCAGTTCTTC. As protein: CASSPSSRDGNEQFF.